This record looks at one T cell receptor (beta chain) sequence and its context. The antigen remains undetermined. Profiled with immunoSEQ multiplex PCR; TCRdb holds only in-frame clones, not every one. The top ten hold less than 3.5% of the sample, which has some 100,000 clones, just under 95% seen once. The sample originates from a study of PD-1 blockade in classical Hodgkin lymphoma. Across the study: Patients were dosed intravenously with nivolumab at 3 mg/kg every 2 weeks. Overall study findings and caveats: Newly diagnosed patients reportedly had lower baseline TCR diversity than healthy donors. Patients with a complete response exhibited baseline diversity comparable to newly diagnosed patients. What caused the repertoire differences, perhaps disease activity or prior therapy, remains undefined.

Autologous stem cell transplantation was followed by relapse in every patient, and brentuximab vedotin exposure varied. This sample comprised peripheral blood mononuclear cells (PBMCs), obtained at baseline. The sequence came from a human donor with classical Hodgkin lymphoma.

DNA of the CDR3: TGCAGTGCTAGGATTAGGTATGGCTACACCTTC. This codes for CSARIRYGYTF. The J gene is TRBJ1-2, the V gene TRBV20-1; D gene ambiguous. Germline CDR1 and CDR2: DFQATT and SNEGSKA (reference sequence). This CDR3 is 11 amino acids long. The ends were cut back, 3 bases at V and 5 bases at J, with 7 bases in the middle.